This T cell receptor beta chain emerged from a study of regulatory and conventional T cells in RAG deficiency listed by TCRdb under 2017. With regard to the full study: High-throughput TCR beta sequencing was used to compare the repertoire diversity and composition of Treg, conventional CD4+ and CD8+ T cells between RAG-deficient patients and healthy controls.

About this clone itself: Its antigen remains undetermined. No much larger clone exists at a distance of one base, and base qualities are not known.

On the study overall, not on this receptor specifically: For some subjects, some T-cell subset analyses were not performed. Compared with controls, Omenn syndrome and CID/AS patients had about 100-fold fewer unique TCR beta sequences in Treg cells, whereas the reduction in the other subsets was around 10-fold. Shorter CDR3 lengths were found in all patient T-cell subsets, and >80% Treg-Tconv repertoire overlap at nucleotide and amino acid level was observed in Omenn syndrome patients. In Omenn syndrome patients, sorted CD25-high CD127-low cells may represent peripherally activated cells rather than bona fide Treg cells. Compared with control T-cell subpopulations, the RAG-deficient patients had markedly lower Shannon entropy and higher Simpson indices.

Libraries came from the immunoSEQ multiplex PCR assay. Genomic DNA from the sorted T-cell subsets was used to amplify and sequence rearranged TCR beta chain products. The study's own analysis went as follows. Shannon entropy and Simpson indices were used to measure how diverse the repertoire of productive TCR beta rearrangements was. Clonal expansion was assessed by the summed frequency of the 100 most abundant productive TCR beta clonotypes among total reads. The TRB repertoires were scored with a self-reactivity index that is based on amino acid usage at CDR3beta positions 6 and 7. Two-way ANOVA was used for repertoire analyses, while Student t or Mann-Whitney tests were used for flow cytometric analyses. The clones in this table, taken by TCRdb from immuneACCESS, are in-frame only. Not every clone is retained; where verified, under half of the shortfall comes from an unresolved V gene, and the cause of the rest is unknown. The V and J calls and clone size were taken over from that table, and D and trimming were inferred from the DNA. In all, the sample holds under 45,000 clones, and 75% to 80% of those were seen once. Together, the top ten hold around 3.6% of the sample.

Before genomic DNA was extracted, conventional CD4+ T cells were isolated from blood as CD25-low CD127-high cells. About 8 healthy control donors were used as the comparison group for repertoire analyses. Another study also made use of these data, one on regulatory T cells. The second paper states: In the multiplex PCR, 52 forward TRBV primers and 13 reverse TRBJ primers were used, and assay-based and computational corrections were applied for amplification bias. In patients, repertoires had restricted unique TRB V-J pairs and skewed V and J gene usage, with regulatory T cells showing the most marked changes. Between CD3G-deficient patients and healthy controls, the study compared T-cell receptor beta repertoires in sorted regulatory T cells, conventional CD4+ T cells and CD8+ T cells. Peripheral blood mononuclear cells were isolated by Ficoll density separation. Within the immunoSEQ assay, multiplex PCR amplified rearranged TRB loci from genomic DNA. Sequencing of the TRB amplicons was done on an Illumina HiSeq platform. Custom algorithms error-filtered the raw sequences and aligned them to reference gene sequences, after which the immunoSEQ online tools were used for analysis. Frequencies of productive and nonproductive TRB rearrangements were assessed among unique sequences as well as among total sequences. Groups were compared by t tests, Mann-Whitney tests or two-way ANOVA performed in Prism software.

The source is a human donor in good health. Sequencing used CD4+ effector T cells sorted from blood.

At the DNA level, the sequence is TGCGCCAGCAGCTTGGACAGGTTTAGGACTAATGAAAAACTGTTTTTT. This translates into CASSLDRFRTNEKLFF. This receptor chain uses TRBV5-1 and TRBJ1-4, and possibly TRBD1, on 5 matching bases. CDR1 SGHRS and CDR2 YFSETQ were looked up in the germline V gene. V is cut by 0 bases and J by 2 bases, and the space between the germline ends is 11 bases. From its cysteine to its phenylalanine, the CDR3 spans 16 amino acids. Of all the DNA, just the CDR3 is kept, 48 bases in frame from base 1.